Listed below are T cell receptor beta chains from one sample, sequenced in a study of T cells expressing NK-cell markers. With the 5' RACE reads reprocessed, TCRdb shows one record per CDR3 protein and no DNA. The sample is made up of 500,000 to 700,000 distinct CDR3 sequences, and the top ten hold approximately 3.6% of it. The sequencing input was blood T cells: a sorted CD56 or NKG2C T cell subset, CD4+ or CD8+ T cells, or bulk PBMC T cells (not recorded which). All receptors come from a young man in good health. Each CDR3 is given with its conserved first and last residue. The order of the fields is J gene, V gene, CDR3 protein.

TRBJ2-2	TRBV4-3	CASSQEVLAVEQKDTGELFF
TRBJ2-1	TRBV4-3	CASSQDWGRTSGRPYNEQFF
TRBJ2-7	TRBV5-1	CASSSGSRGAGEQYF
TRBJ2-5	TRBV7-9	CASSLNWTQETQYF
TRBJ2-1	TRBV6-5	CASSYRRTTEQFF
TRBJ2-3	TRBV7-1	CASSSTKGAVNGSHLPDTQYF
TRBJ1-1	TRBV10-3	CAISDRQGKTEAFF
TRBJ2-5	TRBV6-2/TRBV6-3	CASSSKVFFLDRGQETQYF
TRBJ2-1	TRBV24-1	CATSTGFKQFF
TRBJ2-7	TRBV18	CASSPYSPGLAGGPLDEQYF
TRBJ2-7	TRBV5-5	CASTRGTGGYEQYF
TRBJ2-7	TRBV7-9	CASSFAGPYYEQYF
TRBJ2-1	TRBV7-2	CASSWGGPYEQFF
TRBJ2-1	TRBV6-5	CASSSPRVGSYNEQFF